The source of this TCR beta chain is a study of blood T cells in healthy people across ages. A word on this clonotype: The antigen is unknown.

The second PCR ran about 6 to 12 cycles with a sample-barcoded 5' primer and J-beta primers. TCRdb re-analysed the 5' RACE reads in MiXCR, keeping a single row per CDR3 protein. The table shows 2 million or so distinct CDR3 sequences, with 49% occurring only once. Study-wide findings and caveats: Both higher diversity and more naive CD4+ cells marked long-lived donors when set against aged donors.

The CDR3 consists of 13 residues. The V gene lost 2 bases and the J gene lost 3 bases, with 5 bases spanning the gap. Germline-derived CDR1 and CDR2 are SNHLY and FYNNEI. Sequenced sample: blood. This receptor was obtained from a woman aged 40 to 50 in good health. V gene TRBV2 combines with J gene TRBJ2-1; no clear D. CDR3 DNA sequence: TGTGCCAGCAGTGAATACCGCTACAATGAGCAGTTCTTC. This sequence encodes CASSEYRYNEQFF.